This T cell receptor (beta chain) was sequenced in a study of blood T cell repertoires in COVID-19. Across the whole study: There were acute and convalescent COVID-19 samples, and they came from the United States, Italy and Spain.

V lost 0 bases, J lost 5 bases, and 10 bases lay in between. Germline loops: CDR1 MNHEY, CDR2 SVGAGI. The CDR3 runs to 14 residues. Under the authors' procedure: Amplified reference gene primers provided the basis for estimating nucleated cell counts. TCRdb keeps only in-frame clones here, not all; method: immunoSEQ multiplex PCR. D and trimming come from the DNA, and the V and J calls and clone size come from that table. The sample has under 250,000 clones, more than 70% seen once; the top ten hold about 5.9%. The receptor comes from a woman aged 30 to 39 with COVID-19, enrolled during active disease. The rearrangement joins TRBV6-5 to TRBJ1-2; D not resolved. Sequencing was carried out using peripheral blood. Written as DNA, the CDR3 is TGTGCCAGCAGTTACTCGAGGCGGCAGTATGGCTACACCTTC. It codes for CASSYSRRQYGYTF.